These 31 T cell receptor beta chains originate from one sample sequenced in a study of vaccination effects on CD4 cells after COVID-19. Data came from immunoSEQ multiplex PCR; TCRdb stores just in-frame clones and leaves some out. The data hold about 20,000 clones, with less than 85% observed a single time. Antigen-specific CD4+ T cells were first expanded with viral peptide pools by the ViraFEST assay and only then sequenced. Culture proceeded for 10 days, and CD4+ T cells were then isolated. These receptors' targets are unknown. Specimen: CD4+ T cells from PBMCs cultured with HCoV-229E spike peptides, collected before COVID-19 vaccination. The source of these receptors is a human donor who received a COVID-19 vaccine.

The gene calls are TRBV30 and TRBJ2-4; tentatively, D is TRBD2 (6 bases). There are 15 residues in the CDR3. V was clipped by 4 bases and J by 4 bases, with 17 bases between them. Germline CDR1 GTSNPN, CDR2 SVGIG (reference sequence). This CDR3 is CAWTRRGDSKNIQYF. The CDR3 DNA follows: TGTGCCTGGACACGGCGTGGGGACTCTAAAAACATTCAGTACTTC.

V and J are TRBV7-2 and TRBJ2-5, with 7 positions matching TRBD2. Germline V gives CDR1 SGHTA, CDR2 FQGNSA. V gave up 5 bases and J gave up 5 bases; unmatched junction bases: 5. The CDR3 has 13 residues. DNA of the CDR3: TGTGCCAGCAGCCTGACTAGCTTCGAGACCCAGTACTTC. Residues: CASSLTSFETQYF.

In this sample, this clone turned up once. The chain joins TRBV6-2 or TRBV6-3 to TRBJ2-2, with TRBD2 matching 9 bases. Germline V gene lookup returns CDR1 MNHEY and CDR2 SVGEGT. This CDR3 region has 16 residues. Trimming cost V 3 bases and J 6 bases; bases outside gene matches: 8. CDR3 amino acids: CASSYPGSGSAGELFF. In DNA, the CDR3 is TGTGCCAGCAGTTATCCGGGTAGCGGGAGCGCCGGGGAGCTGTTTTTT.

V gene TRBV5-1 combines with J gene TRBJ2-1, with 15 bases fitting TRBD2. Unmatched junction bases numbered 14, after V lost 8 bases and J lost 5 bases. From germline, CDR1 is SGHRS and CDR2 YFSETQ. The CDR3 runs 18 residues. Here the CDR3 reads CARVEKGLAGGGDNEQFF. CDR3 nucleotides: TGCGCCAGGGTAGAAAAGGGACTAGCGGGAGGTGGAGACAATGAGCAGTTCTTC.

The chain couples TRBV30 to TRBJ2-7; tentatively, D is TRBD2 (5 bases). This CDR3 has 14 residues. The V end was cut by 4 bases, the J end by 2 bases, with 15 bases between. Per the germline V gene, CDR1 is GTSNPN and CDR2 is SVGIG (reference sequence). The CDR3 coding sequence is TGTGCCTGGAACTCCCCCGGACTCACCTACGAGCAGTACTTC. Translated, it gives CAWNSPGLTYEQYF.

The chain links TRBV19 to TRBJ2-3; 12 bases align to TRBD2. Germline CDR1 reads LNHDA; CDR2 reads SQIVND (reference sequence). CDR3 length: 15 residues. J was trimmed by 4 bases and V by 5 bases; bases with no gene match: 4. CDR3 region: CASSPSGGGSDTQYF. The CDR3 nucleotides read TGTGCCAGTAGTCCTAGCGGGGGGGGGTCAGATACGCAGTATTTT.

In DNA, the CDR3 is TGTGCCATCAGTGAGCCAGGGCAGGAAAAACTGTTTTTT. This sequence encodes CAISEPGQEKLFF. The genes are TRBV10-3 and TRBJ1-4, with D maybe TRBD1 (5 bases). CDR1 is ENHRY, CDR2 SYGVKD, per germline. Trimming cost V 2 bases and J 8 bases, with 9 bases left between them. This CDR3 comprises 13 residues.

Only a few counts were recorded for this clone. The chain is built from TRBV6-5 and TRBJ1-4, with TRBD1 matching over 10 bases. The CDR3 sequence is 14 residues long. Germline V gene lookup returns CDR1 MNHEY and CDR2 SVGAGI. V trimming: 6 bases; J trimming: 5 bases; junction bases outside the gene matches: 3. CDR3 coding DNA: TGTGCCAGCAGAAGGACAGGGGGGAATGAAAAACTGTTTTTT. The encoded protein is CASRRTGGNEKLFF.

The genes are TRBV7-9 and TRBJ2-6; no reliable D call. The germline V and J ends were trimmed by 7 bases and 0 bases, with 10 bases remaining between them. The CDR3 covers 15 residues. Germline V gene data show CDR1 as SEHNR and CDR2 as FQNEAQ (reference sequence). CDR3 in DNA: TGTGCCAGCAATGGGCGACACTCTGGGGCCAACGTCCTGACTTTC. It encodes CASNGRHSGANVLTF.

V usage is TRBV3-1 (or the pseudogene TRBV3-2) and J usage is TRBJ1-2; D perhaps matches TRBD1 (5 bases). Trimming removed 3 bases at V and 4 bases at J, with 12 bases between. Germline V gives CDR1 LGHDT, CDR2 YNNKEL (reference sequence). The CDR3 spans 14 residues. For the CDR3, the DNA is TGTGCCAGCAGCCAGCCCGACAGCCTCTATGGCTACACCTTC. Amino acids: CASSQPDSLYGYTF.

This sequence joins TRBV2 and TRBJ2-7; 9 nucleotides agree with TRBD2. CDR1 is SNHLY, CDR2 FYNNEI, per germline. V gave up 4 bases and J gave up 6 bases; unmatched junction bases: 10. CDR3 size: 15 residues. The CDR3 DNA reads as TGTGCCAGCAGTGCGCAGCCTAGCGGGGTGGCCGAGCAGTACTTC. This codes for CASSAQPSGVAEQYF.

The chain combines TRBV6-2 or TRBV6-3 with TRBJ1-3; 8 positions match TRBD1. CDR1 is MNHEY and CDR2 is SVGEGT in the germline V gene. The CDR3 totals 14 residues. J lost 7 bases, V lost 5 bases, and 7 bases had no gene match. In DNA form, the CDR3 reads TGTGCCAGCAGTCGGACAGGGACGAGGAACACCATATATTTT. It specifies CASSRTGTRNTIYF.

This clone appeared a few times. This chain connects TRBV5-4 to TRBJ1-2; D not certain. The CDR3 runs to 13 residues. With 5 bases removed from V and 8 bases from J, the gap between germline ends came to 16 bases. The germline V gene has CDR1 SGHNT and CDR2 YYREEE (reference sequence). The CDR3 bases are TGTGCCAGCAGTTCGCAAGGAGACGGCGGCTACACCTTC. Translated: CASSSQGDGGYTF.

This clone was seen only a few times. The CDR3 loop is CASSTNSGRGETQYF. CDR3 nucleotides: TGTGCCAGCAGCACGAATAGCGGGAGGGGAGAGACCCAGTACTTC. This chain links TRBV7-9 with TRBJ2-5; 11 positions match TRBD2. The trim removed 5 bases at V and 4 bases at J, leaving 6 bases unmatched. CDR1 and CDR2 (germline): SEHNR, FQNEAQ (reference sequence). This CDR3 is built from 15 residues.

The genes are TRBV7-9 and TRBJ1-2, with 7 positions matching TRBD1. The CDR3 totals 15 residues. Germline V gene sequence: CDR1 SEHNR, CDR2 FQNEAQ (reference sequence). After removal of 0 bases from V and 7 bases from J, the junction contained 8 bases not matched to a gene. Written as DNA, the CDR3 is TGTGCCAGCAGCTTAGCGACAGGCAGGGGGTCTGGCTACACCTTC. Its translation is CASSLATGRGSGYTF.

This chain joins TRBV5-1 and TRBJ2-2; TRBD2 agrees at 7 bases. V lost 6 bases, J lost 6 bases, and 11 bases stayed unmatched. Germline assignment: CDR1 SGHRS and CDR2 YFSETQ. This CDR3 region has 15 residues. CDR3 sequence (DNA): TGCGCCAGCAACCTGGGGGGGGTTGAAGCCGGGGAGCTGTTTTTT. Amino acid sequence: CASNLGGVEAGELFF.

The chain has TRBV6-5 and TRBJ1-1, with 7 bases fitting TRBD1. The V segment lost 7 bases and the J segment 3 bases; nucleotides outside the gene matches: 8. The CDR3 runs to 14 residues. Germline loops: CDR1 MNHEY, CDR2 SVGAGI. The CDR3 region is CASNVQGTHTEAFF. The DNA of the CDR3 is TGTGCCAGCAATGTACAGGGGACACACACTGAAGCTTTCTTT.

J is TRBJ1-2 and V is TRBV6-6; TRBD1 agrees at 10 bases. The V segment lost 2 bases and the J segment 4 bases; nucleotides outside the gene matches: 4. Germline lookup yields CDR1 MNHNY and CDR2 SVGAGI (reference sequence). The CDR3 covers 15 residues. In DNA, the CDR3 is TGTGCCAGCAGTTACACCGGGACAGGGGCCTATGGCTACACCTTC. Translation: CASSYTGTGAYGYTF.

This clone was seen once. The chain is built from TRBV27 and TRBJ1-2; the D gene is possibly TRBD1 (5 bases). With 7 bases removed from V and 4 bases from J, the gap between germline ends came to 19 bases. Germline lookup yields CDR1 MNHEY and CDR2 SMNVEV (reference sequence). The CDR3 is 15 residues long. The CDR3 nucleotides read TGTGCCAGCAATCCTTCCTGGGGCGGCGGCTATGGCTACACCTTC. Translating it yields CASNPSWGGGYGYTF.

The DNA of the CDR3 is TGTGCCAGCAGCCTGACAGGGGGCGAGGGTCAGCCCCAGCATTTT. Encoded protein: CASSLTGGEGQPQHF. V gene TRBV2 combines with J gene TRBJ1-5, with 10 positions matching TRBD1. The V segment lost 6 bases and the J segment 6 bases; nucleotides outside the gene matches: 8. The CDR3 has 15 residues. Germline-derived CDR1 and CDR2 are SNHLY and FYNNEI.

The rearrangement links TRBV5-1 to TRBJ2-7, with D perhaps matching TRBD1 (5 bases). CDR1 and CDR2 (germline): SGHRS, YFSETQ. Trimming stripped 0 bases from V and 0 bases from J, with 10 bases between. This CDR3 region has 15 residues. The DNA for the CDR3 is TGCGCCAGCAGCTTGGAGGGGCGGAGCTCCTACGAGCAGTACTTC. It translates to CASSLEGRSSYEQYF.

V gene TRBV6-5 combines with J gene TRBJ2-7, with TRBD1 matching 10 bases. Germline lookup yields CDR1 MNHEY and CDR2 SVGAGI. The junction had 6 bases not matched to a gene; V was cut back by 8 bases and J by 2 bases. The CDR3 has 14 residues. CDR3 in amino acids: CASWGQGFPYEQYF. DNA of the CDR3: TGTGCCAGCTGGGGACAGGGGTTTCCCTACGAGCAGTACTTC.

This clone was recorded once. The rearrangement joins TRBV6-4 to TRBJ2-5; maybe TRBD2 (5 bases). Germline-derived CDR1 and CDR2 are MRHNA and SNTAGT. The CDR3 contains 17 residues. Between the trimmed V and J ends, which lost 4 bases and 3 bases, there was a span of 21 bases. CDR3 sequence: CASSGPPPNSGKETQYF. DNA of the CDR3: TGTGCCAGCAGTGGGCCGCCACCAAACTCGGGGAAAGAGACCCAGTACTTC.

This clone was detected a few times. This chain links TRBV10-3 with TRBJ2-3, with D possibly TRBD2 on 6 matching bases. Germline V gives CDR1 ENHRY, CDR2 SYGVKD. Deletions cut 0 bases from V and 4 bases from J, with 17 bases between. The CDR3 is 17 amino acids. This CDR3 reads CAISESRGGVGADTQYF. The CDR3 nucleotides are TGTGCCATCAGTGAGTCGAGAGGCGGGGTGGGAGCAGATACGCAGTATTTT.

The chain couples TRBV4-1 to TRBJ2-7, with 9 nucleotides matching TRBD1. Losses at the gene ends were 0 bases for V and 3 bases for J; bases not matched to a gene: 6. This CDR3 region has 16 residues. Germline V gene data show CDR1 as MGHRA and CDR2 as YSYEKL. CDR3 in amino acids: CASSQDRDRDFYEQYF. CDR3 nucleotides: TGCGCCAGCAGCCAAGATCGGGACAGGGATTTCTACGAGCAGTACTTC.

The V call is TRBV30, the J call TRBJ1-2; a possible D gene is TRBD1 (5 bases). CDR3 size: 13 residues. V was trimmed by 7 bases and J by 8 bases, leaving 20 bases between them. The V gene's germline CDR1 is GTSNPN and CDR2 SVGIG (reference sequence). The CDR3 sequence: CASSPTGAMGYTF. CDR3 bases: TGTGCCTCCTCACCAACTGGGGCTATGGGCTACACCTTC. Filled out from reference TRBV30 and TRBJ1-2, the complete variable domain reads SQTIHQWPATLVQPVGSPLSLECTVEGTSNPNLYWYRQAAGRGLQLLFYSVGIGQISSEVPQNLSASRPQDRQFILSSKKLLLSDSGFYLCASSPTGAMGYTFGSGTRLTVV.

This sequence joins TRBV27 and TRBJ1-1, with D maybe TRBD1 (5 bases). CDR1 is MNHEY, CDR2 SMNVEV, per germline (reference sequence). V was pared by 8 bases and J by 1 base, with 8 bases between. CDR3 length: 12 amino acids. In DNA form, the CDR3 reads TGTGCCAGCGGCAGGGAGAACACTGAAGCTTTCTTT. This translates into CASGRENTEAFF.

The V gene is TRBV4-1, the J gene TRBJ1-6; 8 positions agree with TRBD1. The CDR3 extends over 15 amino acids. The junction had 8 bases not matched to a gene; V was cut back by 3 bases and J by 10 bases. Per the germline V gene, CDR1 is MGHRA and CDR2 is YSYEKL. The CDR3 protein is CASSHQDRERSPLHF. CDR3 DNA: TGCGCCAGCAGCCACCAGGACAGGGAGAGGTCACCCCTCCACTTT.

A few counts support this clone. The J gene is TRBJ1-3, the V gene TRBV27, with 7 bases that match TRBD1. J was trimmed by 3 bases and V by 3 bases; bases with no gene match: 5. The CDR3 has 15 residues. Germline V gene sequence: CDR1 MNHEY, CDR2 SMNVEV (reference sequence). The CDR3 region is CASSLEGAIGNTIYF. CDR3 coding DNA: TGTGCCAGCAGTTTGGAGGGGGCAATTGGAAACACCATATATTTT.

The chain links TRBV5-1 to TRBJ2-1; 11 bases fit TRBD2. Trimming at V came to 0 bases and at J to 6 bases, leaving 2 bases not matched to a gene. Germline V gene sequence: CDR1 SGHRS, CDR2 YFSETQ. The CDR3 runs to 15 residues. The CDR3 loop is CASSLALAGGNEQFF. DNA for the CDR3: TGCGCCAGCAGCTTGGCCCTAGCGGGAGGCAATGAGCAGTTCTTC.

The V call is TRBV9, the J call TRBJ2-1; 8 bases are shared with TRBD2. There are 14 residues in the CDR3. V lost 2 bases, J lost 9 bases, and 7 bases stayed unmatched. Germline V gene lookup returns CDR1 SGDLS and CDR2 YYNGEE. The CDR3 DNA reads TGTGCCAGCAGCGTCCTCGGGACTAGGGCTGAGCAGTTCTTC. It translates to CASSVLGTRAEQFF.